These 19 T cell receptor beta chains were sequenced from one sample in a study of T cells after yellow fever vaccination. TCRdb passed the 5' RACE reads through MiXCR, listing each CDR3 protein once. This table has fewer than 350,000 distinct CDR3 sequences, around 4.5% appearing once. The starting material was PBMCs, obtained 15 days after the yellow fever booster vaccination. The source is a man younger than 35 who received the YFV17D yellow fever vaccine.

This clonotype was counted many times. CDR3 sequence reads: CASSQDRDNEQFF. The CDR3 nucleotides read TGTGCCAGCAGCCAAGACAGGGACAATGAGCAGTTCTTC. The V and J genes are TRBV3-1 and TRBJ2-1, with D possibly TRBD1 on 5 matching bases. This CDR3 is 13 amino acids long. Trimming took off 0 bases at V and 5 bases at J, with 5 bases between the two ends. CDR1 is LGHDT, CDR2 YNNKEL, per germline (reference sequence).

This clonotype was found a few times. The CDR3 here is CATSRVAWLAGQETQYF. CDR3 coding DNA: TGTGCCACCAGCAGAGTGGCATGGCTAGCGGGGCAAGAGACCCAGTACTTC. V is TRBV15 and J is TRBJ2-5; 9 positions match TRBD2. The germline V gene encodes CDR1 LNHNV and CDR2 YYDKDF (reference sequence). Losses at the gene ends were 1 base for V and 2 bases for J; bases not matched to a gene: 8. The CDR3 is 17 residues long.

J is TRBJ1-1 and V is TRBV15; no clear D. Germline CDR1 is LNHNV and CDR2 is YYDKDF (reference sequence). This CDR3 is 15 amino acids long. Between the trimmed V and J ends, which lost 0 bases and 4 bases, there was a span of 12 bases. CDR3 residues: CATSRDGSGSTEAFF. The CDR3 DNA reads as TGTGCCACCAGCAGAGATGGGAGTGGGAGCACTGAAGCTTTCTTT.

This clonotype turned up a few times. V is TRBV20-1 and J is TRBJ2-7; TRBD2 matches at 8 bases. The CDR3 spans 14 residues. Germline loops: CDR1 DFQATT, CDR2 SNEGSKA (reference sequence). Germline trimming cut 5 bases from V and 3 bases from J; bases unmatched to any gene: 9. The CDR3 region has the DNA TGCAGTGCTCGAATGATTACTAGCGGCTACGAGCAGTACTTC. Its translation is CSARMITSGYEQYF.

The V and J genes are TRBV12-3 or TRBV12-4 and TRBJ1-2, with D possibly TRBD1 on 6 matching bases. The CDR3 has 14 amino acids. Trimming shortened V by 3 bases and J by 4 bases, and 12 bases separated the two germline ends. CDR3 residues: CASSFSTGLYGYTF. Written as DNA, the CDR3 is TGTGCCAGCAGTTTCTCAACAGGGCTCTATGGCTACACCTTC.

The V and J genes are TRBV16 and TRBJ2-7; D perhaps matches TRBD1 (6 bases). Trimming removed 2 bases from V and 2 bases from J, with 10 bases in between. This CDR3 contains 14 residues. Germline V gene lookup returns CDR1 KGHSY and CDR2 FQNENV. The CDR3 nucleotides read TGTGCCAGCAGCCAAATGCAGGGGCCCTACGAGCAGTACTTC. Translating gives CASSQMQGPYEQYF.

The V call is TRBV24-1, the J call TRBJ2-2; D is perhaps TRBD2 (5 bases). The germline V gene has CDR1 KGHDR and CDR2 SFDVKD. Trimming pared 2 bases from V and 6 bases from J, leaving 12 bases between. The CDR3 runs to 15 residues. CDR3 amino acids: CATSDSASISGELFF. In DNA, the CDR3 is TGTGCCACCAGTGATTCCGCTAGCATTTCCGGGGAGCTGTTTTTT.

This clonotype has ten or more counts. A read error may produce the germline difference seen at one junction end. The chain has TRBV7-2 and TRBJ2-7; unclear D gene. This CDR3 comprises 11 residues. Per the germline V gene, CDR1 is SGHTA and CDR2 is FQGNSA. CDR3 sequence (DNA): TGTGCCAGCAGCTTAGAAGGGTACATCCACTTC. Its protein is CASSLEGYIHF.

The chain uses TRBV18 and TRBJ2-5; D possibly corresponds to TRBD2 (6 bases). V was shortened by 1 base and J by 4 bases, with 10 bases between the two germline ends. CDR1 and CDR2 (germline): KGHSH, LQKENI. This CDR3 spans 14 amino acids. CDR3: CASSPLAGSETQYF. The CDR3 nucleotides are TGTGCCAGCTCACCACTCGCGGGGTCAGAGACCCAGTACTTC.

This clonotype showed up just a few times. V is TRBV7-6 and J is TRBJ2-1, with TRBD2 matching 9 bases. The CDR3 extends over 16 amino acids. From germline, CDR1 is SGHVS and CDR2 FNYEAQ. Trimming cost V 4 bases and J 7 bases; bases outside gene matches: 11. The CDR3 nucleotides are TGTGCCAGCAGCTCCCCCGGCGGGGGGGCCCTGAATGAGCAGTTCTTC. As protein: CASSSPGGGALNEQFF.

The chain couples TRBV2 to TRBJ2-3; D remains unclear. Trimming took off 1 base at V and 4 bases at J, with 6 bases between the two ends. Germline CDR1 is SNHLY and CDR2 is FYNNEI. This CDR3 is built from 13 residues. The CDR3, as DNA: TGTGCCAGCAGTGAAGGCGCCTCAGATACGCAGTATTTT. It codes for CASSEGASDTQYF.

The V call is TRBV7-8, the J call TRBJ1-5, with D unresolved. Germline V gene lookup returns CDR1 SGHVS and CDR2 FQNEAQ. The CDR3 totals 13 residues. Trimming left V 3 bases short and J 5 bases short, with 8 bases between. This CDR3 is CASSFLKDQPQHF. The CDR3 DNA reads as TGTGCCAGCAGCTTTTTAAAGGATCAGCCCCAGCATTTT. Looking up the rest from reference TRBV7-8 and TRBJ1-5 gives the full variable domain: GAGVSQSPRYKVAKRGQDVALRCDPISGHVSLFWYQQALGQGPEFLTYFQNEAQLDKSGLPSDRFFAERPEGSVSTLKIQRTQQEDSAVYLCASSFLKDQPQHFGDGTRLSIL.

This chain uses TRBV21-1 with TRBJ1-5; the D call in the table, TRBD1, was not verified against the DNA. TRBV21-1 is tagged as a pseudogene. CDR3 length: 17 residues. The CDR3 here is CASSKTTDRGMYQPQHF. CDR3 sequence (DNA): TGTGCCAGCAGCAAAACAACGGACAGGGGTATGTATCAGCCCCAGCATTTT.

CDR3 protein: CASSSPDGAKNIQYF. The CDR3 DNA is TGTGCCAGCAGCTCTCCCGACGGAGCCAAAAACATTCAGTACTTC. The chain employs TRBV5-4 and TRBJ2-4; no reliable D call. CDR1 and CDR2 (germline): SGHNT, YYREEE (reference sequence). Trimming pared 3 bases from V and 0 bases from J, leaving 10 bases between. The CDR3 length is 15 residues. Full variable domain (missing parts from reference TRBV5-4 and TRBJ2-4): ETGVTQSPTHLIKTRGQQVTLRCSSQSGHNTVSWYQQALGQGPQFIFQYYREEENGRGNFPPRFSGLQFPNYSSELNVNALELDDSALYLCASSSPDGAKNIQYFGAGTRLSVL.

This clonotype came up a few times. This sequence joins TRBV6-6 and TRBJ2-7; the match to TRBD2 covers 12 bases. Germline V gene lookup returns CDR1 MNHNY and CDR2 SVGAGI (reference sequence). J lost 6 bases, V lost 6 bases, and 15 bases had no gene match. The CDR3 has 17 amino acids. The CDR3 loop is CASRITSGGSSFFEQYF. CDR3 coding DNA: TGTGCCAGCAGGATAACTAGCGGGGGGTCCTCGTTTTTCGAGCAGTACTTC.

This clonotype was recorded many times. The gene calls are TRBV6-2 or TRBV6-3 and TRBJ2-3; TRBD2 matches 8 bases. Germline V gene sequence: CDR1 MNHEY, CDR2 SVGEGT. The CDR3 is 16 amino acids. V shed 6 bases, J shed 2 bases, and the junction held 10 bases outside the gene matches. The CDR3 here is CASRDGRRGVTDTQYF. In DNA, the CDR3 is TGTGCCAGCAGAGACGGGCGGCGGGGGGTCACAGATACGCAGTATTTT.

This clonotype has a count of ten or more. The rearrangement uses TRBV20-1 and TRBJ2-5; possible D gene TRBD1, 6 bases. The V and J ends lost 7 bases and 3 bases respectively, with 27 bases between them. The CDR3 consists of 17 residues. CDR1 DFQATT and CDR2 SNEGSKA come from the germline V gene (reference sequence). This chain's CDR3 is CSDPGHLFKDSKETQYF. DNA for the CDR3: TGCAGTGACCCGGGACACCTCTTCAAGGATTCCAAAGAGACCCAGTACTTC.

This clonotype showed up many times. V and J are TRBV11-2 and TRBJ1-2; no reliable D call. This CDR3 has 13 residues. Per the germline V gene, CDR1 is SGHAT and CDR2 is FQNNGV. V gave up 5 bases and J gave up 3 bases, with 10 bases separating them. The CDR3 DNA is TGTGCCAGCAGCCAAGACCCCGACTATGGCTACACCTTC. This sequence encodes CASSQDPDYGYTF.

This clonotype was counted between two and nine times. The chain uses TRBV7-2 and TRBJ1-4, with 7 bases identical to TRBD1. The CDR3 covers 13 residues. The junction had 5 bases not matched to a gene; V was cut back by 5 bases and J by 8 bases. Germline values: CDR1 SGHTA, CDR2 FQGNSA. In nucleotides, the CDR3 is TGTGCCAGCAGCGACAGGGCGGAAGAAAAACTGTTTTTT. Encoded protein: CASSDRAEEKLFF.